This TCR beta chain derives from a study of tumor and adjacent non-tumor tissue in lung cancer. On the study more broadly: Patients comprised about a dozen adenocarcinoma, a couple of squamous cell carcinoma and 1 small cell lung cancer.

No cell sorting was done before RNA was extracted from the tissue. Regarding this clonotype: Its antigen is still unknown. The CDR3 does not end in the conserved phenylalanine or tryptophan, so this is likely a read error.

The library came from three nested PCR rounds adapted from ARM-PCR protocols. A single record per CDR3 protein comes from TCRdb applying MiXCR to the multiplex PCR reads. This table holds 69,000 or so distinct CDR3 sequences, more than 70% found once. V was pared by 10 bases and J by 5 bases, with 12 bases between. Looked up from germline, CDR1 is ENHRY and CDR2 is SYGVKD. The CDR3 extends over 11 amino acids. Study-level findings and limits: Tumor repertoires had a smaller top 100 clone share than normal lung. Compared with tumor, normal lung showed significantly lower TCR diversity.

This receptor was obtained from a man aged 55-75 years with non-small cell lung cancer. Sequencing used lung tumor tissue. The gene calls are TRBV10-3 and TRBJ2-7; D not certain. The CDR3 here is CATGSDHEQYY. The CDR3, as DNA: TGTGCCACCGGGTCGGACCACGAGCAGTACTAC.